Listed below are T cell receptor beta chains from one sample, sequenced in a study of control samples from healthy donors and cancer patients. Generated by immunoSEQ multiplex PCR, the TCRdb table keeps only in-frame clones and is missing some. The data hold about 82,000 clones, with 87% observed a single time. The specimen sequenced was blood. The receptors originated from a man aged 50 to 59 in good health. CDR3s include the opening cysteine and the closing phenylalanine or tryptophan. Each record gives: V gene, D gene, clone size, J gene, CDR3 length, CDR3 protein, CDR3 DNA. The D gene is left open where the match is weak. The size of a clone is reported for some rows only, either as once, few or many, or as a class for expanded clones.

>TRBV3-1/TRBV3-2|-|-|TRBJ1-2|15
CASSQVGAGLYGYTF
TGTGCCAGCAGCCAAGTCGGCGCAGGCCTATATGGCTACACCTTC
>TRBV2|-|-|TRBJ2-5|14
CASSGTGAGKTQYF
TGTGCCAGCAGCGGAACGGGGGCCGGGAAGACCCAGTACTTC
>TRBV7-9|-|-|TRBJ1-1|14
CASSLEKVWDEAFF
TGTGCCAGCAGCCTAGAGAAGGTTTGGGATGAAGCTTTCTTT
>TRBV3-1/TRBV3-2|-|-|TRBJ2-5|14
CASSPRRPEETQYF
TGTGCCAGCAGCCCGCGCCGACCCGAAGAGACCCAGTACTTC
>TRBV4-1|-|-|TRBJ1-4|16
CASSQGRVPTNEKLFF
TGCGCCAGCAGCCAAGGAAGGGTACCAACTAATGAAAAACTGTTTTTT
>TRBV24-1|-|once|TRBJ1-2|13
CATSAQINYGYTF
TGTGCCACCAGTGCCCAGATAAATTATGGCTACACCTTC
>TRBV2|TRBD1|once|TRBJ1-1|14
CASTTRGLNTEAFF
TGTGCCAGCACCACAAGGGGGCTGAACACTGAAGCTTTCTTT
>TRBV12-3/TRBV12-4|TRBD1|-|TRBJ2-3|13
CASSWDSRGTQYF
TGTGCCAGCAGTTGGGACAGCCGGGGTACGCAGTATTTT
>TRBV18|-|few|TRBJ1-1|13
CASSPDLNTEAFF
TGTGCCAGCTCACCAGACCTGAACACTGAAGCTTTCTTT
>TRBV6-1|-|-|TRBJ2-2|14
CASSEGSDTGELFF
TGTGCCAGCAGTGAAGGGTCAGACACCGGGGAGCTGTTTTTT
>TRBV19|-|-|TRBJ1-2|13
CASRSAGRYGYTF
TGTGCCAGTAGATCGGCCGGGCGCTATGGCTACACCTTC
>TRBV9|TRBD2|once|TRBJ2-1|15
CASSGLAGLSNEQFF
TGTGCCAGCAGTGGACTAGCGGGGTTATCGAATGAGCAGTTCTTC
>TRBV4-2|TRBD1|-|TRBJ1-5|13
CASSQTGSQPQHF
TGTGCCAGCAGCCAGACAGGGAGTCAGCCCCAGCATTTT
>TRBV11-1|TRBD1|-|TRBJ1-1|16
CASSLNSGAGGTEAFF
TGTGCCAGCAGCTTAAACTCTGGGGCAGGGGGAACTGAAGCTTTCTTT
>TRBV7-2|-|once|TRBJ1-4|14
CASSLVRVGEKLFF
TGTGCCAGCAGCTTAGTCCGGGTTGGTGAAAAACTGTTTTTT
>TRBV21-1|-|-|TRBJ2-1|16
CASSTRQGSRNNEQFF
TGTGCCAGCAGCACCCGACAGGGGTCGAGGAACAATGAGCAGTTCTTC
>TRBV5-5|TRBD1|-|TRBJ1-4|14
CASSLGQEGEKLFF
TGTGCCAGCAGCTTAGGACAGGAGGGCGAAAAACTGTTTTTT
>TRBV18|TRBD1|few|TRBJ1-3|16
CASSPGRQGTGNTIYF
TGTGCCAGCTCACCTGGTCGACAGGGTACTGGAAACACCATATATTTT
>TRBV9|-|-|TRBJ2-1|13
CASSVAEYNEQFF
TGTGCCAGCAGCGTAGCTGAATACAATGAGCAGTTCTTC
>TRBV30|-|-|TRBJ1-3|13
CAWSDRSGNTIYF
TGTGCCTGGAGTGACCGCTCTGGAAACACCATATATTTT
>TRBV6-2/TRBV6-3|-|-|TRBJ2-1|11
CASSYIHEQFF
TGTGCCAGCAGTTATATCCATGAGCAGTTCTTC
>TRBV24-1|TRBD1|few|TRBJ1-5|15
CATSDPGGGNQPQHF
TGTGCCACCAGTGATCCAGGGGGTGGCAATCAGCCCCAGCATTTT
>TRBV24-1|TRBD1|-|TRBJ2-1|16
CATAETGGGSYNEQFF
TGTGCCACAGCCGAGACAGGGGGCGGCTCCTACAATGAGCAGTTCTTC
>TRBV27|-|-|TRBJ1-1|14
CASSLGGFNTEAFF
TGTGCCAGCAGTTTAGGGGGGTTCAACACTGAAGCTTTCTTT
>TRBV7-3|-|-|TRBJ2-2|14
CASSQSRNTGELFF
TGTGCCAGCAGCCAATCCAGGAACACCGGGGAGCTGTTTTTT
>TRBV30|-|-|TRBJ1-1|16
CAWSVRGFGMNTEAFF
TGTGCCTGGAGTGTAAGGGGGTTCGGCATGAACACTGAAGCTTTCTTT
>TRBV5-8|-|-|TRBJ2-1|13
CASSFGDLNEQFF
TGTGCCAGCAGCTTTGGGGATTTAAATGAGCAGTTCTTC
>TRBV18|TRBD2|-|TRBJ2-1|17
CASSTGGVDGLPGEQFF
TGTGCCAGCTCAACGGGGGGTGTGGACGGCCTTCCGGGTGAGCAGTTCTTC
>TRBV12-5|-|-|TRBJ1-1|18
CASGLVIGGRSGDTEAFF
TGTGCTAGTGGTTTGGTAATTGGAGGCAGGTCAGGGGACACTGAAGCTTTCTTT
>TRBV5-8|-|-|TRBJ1-5|15
CASSLDGREYQPQHF
TGTGCCAGCAGCTTGGACGGGAGGGAATATCAGCCCCAGCATTTT
>TRBV4-1|-|-|TRBJ1-2|15
CASSQETGVGYGYTF
TGCGCCAGCAGCCAAGAAACGGGGGTAGGCTATGGCTACACCTTC
>TRBV5-1|TRBD1|-|TRBJ2-1|16
CASRASGTGIYNEQFF
TGCGCCAGCAGAGCTTCCGGGACAGGGATCTACAATGAGCAGTTCTTC
>TRBV6-5|-|-|TRBJ2-2|12
CASGRHFGELFF
TGTGCCAGCGGGAGACACTTTGGGGAGCTGTTTTTT
>TRBV5-3|TRBD1|-|TRBJ1-1|17
CARSLSGTGGAGTEAFF
TGTGCCAGAAGCTTGTCCGGGACAGGGGGCGCGGGCACTGAAGCTTTCTTT
>TRBV5-5|-|-|TRBJ2-1|13
CASSTGTYNEQFF
TGTGCCAGCAGCACCGGGACCTACAATGAGCAGTTCTTC
>TRBV3-1/TRBV3-2|-|-|TRBJ2-7|13
CASSQDLAREQYF
TGTGCCAGCAGCCAAGACCTAGCACGCGAGCAGTACTTC